This is a list of T cell receptor beta chains from one sample in a study of blood T cells in healthy people across ages. TCRdb fed the 5' RACE reads into MiXCR, producing one record per CDR3 protein. The table includes about 1.4 million distinct CDR3 sequences, almost 60% detected once. Sequencing input: blood. Receptor source: a man between 18 and 35 years old in good health. Each CDR3 is given with its conserved first and last residue. Each record gives: clone size, D gene, V gene, J gene, CDR3 DNA, CDR3 protein. D genes are given only for firm matches. Size values are once, few and many counts, or a class for expanded clones, and some rows have none.

.	.	TRBV6-6	TRBJ1-2	TGTGCCAGCAGCCGCGCTTCGAGGGAGGACAACTATGGCTACACCTTC	CASSRASREDNYGYTF
.	.	TRBV27	TRBJ2-4	TGTGCCAGCAGTAACCCGGGGGCTCCAGGGCAGTACTTC	CASSNPGAPGQYF
.	TRBD1	TRBV25-1	TRBJ2-2	TGTGCCAGCAGGGGACAGGGGTCCACCGGGGAGCTGTTTTTT	CASRGQGSTGELFF
few	TRBD1	TRBV29-1	TRBJ2-3	TGCAGCGTTGCCCCCCAGGGGGCCACAGATACGCAGTATTTT	CSVAPQGATDTQYF
.	.	TRBV4-2	TRBJ1-1	TGTGCCAGCAGCCAAGACAAGACCTTGGGTGTTAGAGCTTTCTTT	CASSQDKTLGVRAFF
few	.	TRBV4-3	TRBJ2-5	TGCGCCAGCAGCCCAAGTGGGGGGGACAGGCAGTACTTC	CASSPSGGDRQYF
.	TRBD2	TRBV9	TRBJ2-3	TGTGCCAGCAACGCAGCGGGGGTCCGGGATACGCAGTATTTT	CASNAAGVRDTQYF
.	.	TRBV6-2/TRBV6-3	TRBJ2-2	TGTGCCAGCAGACTCCAGGGTTTACCCGGGGAGCTGTTTTTT	CASRLQGLPGELFF
few	TRBD2	TRBV29-1	TRBJ2-1	TGCAGCGTTGATTGGGGAAATAGCGGGGGAGTGTACAATGAGCAGTTCTTC	CSVDWGNSGGVYNEQFF
.	.	TRBV2	TRBJ2-5	TGTGCCAGCAAACTAGTATCGGATGAGCAGTACTTC	CASKLVSDEQYF
.	.	TRBV6-5	TRBJ1-2	TGTGCCAGCAGTTACTACAGAGGCCCGCGTTACTATGGCTACACCTTC	CASSYYRGPRYYGYTF
few	TRBD2	TRBV4-1	TRBJ2-7	TGCGCCAGAGGGGCTAGCGGGAGTTACGAGCAGTACTTC	CARGASGSYEQYF
.	.	TRBV20-1	TRBJ2-7	TGCAGTGCCCTCCTAGCTGCTAACTACGAGCAGTACTTC	CSALLAANYEQYF
.	TRBD2	TRBV20-1	TRBJ2-5	TGCAGTGCTAGGGAAAGGCTAGCGGGTGCTGAGCAGTACTTC	CSARERLAGAEQYF
.	.	TRBV25-1	TRBJ2-5	TGTGCCACGAGCCACAGATTCACCTATGAGCAGTACTTC	CATSHRFTYEQYF
few	TRBD1	TRBV25-1	TRBJ2-3	TGTGCCAGCGGAAGAAGGACAGGGGGCGCAGATACGCAGTATTTT	CASGRRTGGADTQYF
few	.	TRBV5-6	TRBJ2-1	TGTGCCAGCAGCTTCGGGACGGGGCGCAGGATGTTCTTC	CASSFGTGRRMFF
.	.	TRBV27	TRBJ2-3	TGTGCCAGCAGTTTGGGTTTAGGGGGGGGAAATACGCAGTATTTT	CASSLGLGGGNTQYF
.	TRBD2	TRBV20-1	TRBJ2-3	TGCAGTGCTAGAGACCTACTAGCGGGGGGCACAGATACGCAGTATTTT	CSARDLLAGGTDTQYF
.	.	TRBV2	TRBJ2-1	TGTGCCAGCAGCCCGGATGGTCCTGAGCAGTTCTTC	CASSPDGPEQFF
few	.	TRBV29-1	TRBJ2-7	TGCAGCGTTGTTGGTTCCCCACCACTAGCCTACGAGCAGTACTTC	CSVVGSPPLAYEQYF
.	.	TRBV6-2/TRBV6-3	TRBJ2-4	TGTGCCAGCAGTCAAACAGAAAACATTCAGTACTTC	CASSQTENIQYF